This T cell receptor beta chain was captured in a study of blood T cell repertoires in COVID-19. Study in general: Acute and convalescent COVID-19 specimens originated in the United States, Italy and Spain. The cDNA or gDNA used as material had been derived from T cells, B-cell-depleted T cells, or PBMCs.

This CDR3 is built from 15 residues. Germline V gene data show CDR1 as MRHNA and CDR2 as SNTAGT. Trimming removed 6 bases from V and 2 bases from J; junction bases left unmatched: 8. Per the original data handling: Quantification of nucleated cells was approximated via reference gene primer amplification. Repertoires were generated with immunoSEQ multiplex PCR, while TCRdb's copy carries only in-frame clones and drops some. From that table come the V and J calls and clone size; the DNA was used to work out D and trimming. The sample has under 200,000 clones, around nine tenths seen once. This TCR came from a man aged 18 to 30 with active or convalescent COVID-19. The source material was peripheral blood. The V gene is TRBV6-4, the J gene TRBJ2-3; TRBD2 agrees at 7 bases. The CDR3 DNA follows: TGTGCCAGCAGCCCCGGGGCGGGGGACACAGATACGCAGTATTTT. The encoded protein is CASSPGAGDTDTQYF.